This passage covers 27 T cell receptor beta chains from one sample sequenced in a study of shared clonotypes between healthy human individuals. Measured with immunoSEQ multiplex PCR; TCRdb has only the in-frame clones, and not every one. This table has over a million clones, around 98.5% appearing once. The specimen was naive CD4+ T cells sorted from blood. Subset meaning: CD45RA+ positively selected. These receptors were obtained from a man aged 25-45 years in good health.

In DNA, the CDR3 is TGTGCCACCAGCAGAACAATAATAGCGGGATCGCGGTTTCCGTACGAGCAGTACTTC. Amino acid sequence: CATSRTIIAGSRFPYEQYF. V usage is TRBV15 and J usage is TRBJ2-7, with TRBD2 identical over 8 bases. This CDR3 is built from 19 residues. Germline CDR1 is LNHNV and CDR2 is YYDKDF (reference sequence). V was clipped by 2 bases and J by 4 bases; unmatched bases: 19. The full variable domain, completed using reference TRBV15 and TRBJ2-7, is DAMVIQNPRYQVTQFGKPVTLSCSQTLNHNVMYWYQQKSSQAPKLLFHYYDKDFNNEADTPDNFQSRRPNTSFCFLDIRSPGLGDTAMYLCATSRTIIAGSRFPYEQYFGPGTRLTVT.

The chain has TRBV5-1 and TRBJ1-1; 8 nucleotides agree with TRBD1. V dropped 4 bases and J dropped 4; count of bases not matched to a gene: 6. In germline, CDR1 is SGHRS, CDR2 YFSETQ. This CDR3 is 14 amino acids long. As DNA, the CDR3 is TGCGCCAGCAGCACCCGAACAGGGGGCACTGAAGCTTTCTTT. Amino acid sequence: CASSTRTGGTEAFF.

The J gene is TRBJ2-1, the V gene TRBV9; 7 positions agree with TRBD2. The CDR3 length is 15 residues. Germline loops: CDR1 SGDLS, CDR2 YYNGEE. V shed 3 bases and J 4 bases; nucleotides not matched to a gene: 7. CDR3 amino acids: CASSANGGKYNEQFF. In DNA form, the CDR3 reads TGTGCCAGCAGCGCGAACGGGGGGAAATACAATGAGCAGTTCTTC.

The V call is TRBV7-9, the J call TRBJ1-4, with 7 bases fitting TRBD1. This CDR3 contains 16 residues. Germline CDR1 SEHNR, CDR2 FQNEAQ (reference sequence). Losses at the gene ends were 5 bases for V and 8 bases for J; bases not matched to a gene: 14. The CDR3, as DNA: TGTGCCAGCAGCCTACGAAGACCGACAGGGATCGAAAAACTGTTTTTT. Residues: CASSLRRPTGIEKLFF.

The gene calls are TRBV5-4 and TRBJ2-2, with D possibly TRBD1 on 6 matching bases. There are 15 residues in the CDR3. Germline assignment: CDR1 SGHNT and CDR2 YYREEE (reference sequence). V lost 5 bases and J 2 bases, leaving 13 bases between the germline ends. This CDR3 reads CASSSVRGNTGELFF. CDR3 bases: TGTGCCAGCAGTTCTGTCAGGGGTAACACCGGGGAGCTGTTTTTT. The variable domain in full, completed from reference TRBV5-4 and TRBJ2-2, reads ETGVTQSPTHLIKTRGQQVTLRCSSQSGHNTVSWYQQALGQGPQFIFQYYREEENGRGNFPPRFSGLQFPNYSSELNVNALELDDSALYLCASSSVRGNTGELFFGEGSRLTVL.

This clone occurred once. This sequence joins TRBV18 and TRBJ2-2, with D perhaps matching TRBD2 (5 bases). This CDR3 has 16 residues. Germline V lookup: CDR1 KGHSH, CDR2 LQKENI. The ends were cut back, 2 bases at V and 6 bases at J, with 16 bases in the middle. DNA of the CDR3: TGTGCCAGCTCACCAGGAATAGCCGGGATGGCCGGGGAGCTGTTTTTT. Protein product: CASSPGIAGMAGELFF. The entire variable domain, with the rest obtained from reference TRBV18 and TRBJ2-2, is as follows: NAGVMQNPRHLVRRRGQEARLRCSPMKGHSHVYWYRQLPEEGLKFMVYLQKENIIDESGMPKERFSAEFPKEGPSILRIQQVVRGDSAAYFCASSPGIAGMAGELFFGEGSRLTVL.

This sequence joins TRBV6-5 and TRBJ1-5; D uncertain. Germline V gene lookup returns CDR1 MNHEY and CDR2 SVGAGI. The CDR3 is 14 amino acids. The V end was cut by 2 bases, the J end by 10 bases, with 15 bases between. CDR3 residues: CASSYVPYLGPQHF. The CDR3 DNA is TGTGCCAGCAGTTACGTGCCCTACCTGGGACCCCAGCATTTT.

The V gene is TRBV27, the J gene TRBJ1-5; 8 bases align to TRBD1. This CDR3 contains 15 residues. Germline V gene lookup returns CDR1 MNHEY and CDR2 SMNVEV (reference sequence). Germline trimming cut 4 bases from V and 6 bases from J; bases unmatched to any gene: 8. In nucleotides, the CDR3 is TGTGCCAGCAGTTCACAGGGGGGCCTGGCTCAGCCCCAGCATTTT. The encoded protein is CASSSQGGLAQPQHF.

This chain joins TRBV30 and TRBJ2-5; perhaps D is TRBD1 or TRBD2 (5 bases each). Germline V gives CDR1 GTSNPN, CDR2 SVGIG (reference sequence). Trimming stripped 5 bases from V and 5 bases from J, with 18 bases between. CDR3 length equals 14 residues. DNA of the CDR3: TGTGCCTGGGCCGGGACGGATATAAGGGAGACCCAGTACTTC. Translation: CAWAGTDIRETQYF. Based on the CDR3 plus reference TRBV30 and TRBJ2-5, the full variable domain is SQTIHQWPATLVQPVGSPLSLECTVEGTSNPNLYWYRQAAGRGLQLLFYSVGIGQISSEVPQNLSASRPQDRQFILSSKKLLLSDSGFYLCAWAGTDIRETQYFGPGTRLLVL.

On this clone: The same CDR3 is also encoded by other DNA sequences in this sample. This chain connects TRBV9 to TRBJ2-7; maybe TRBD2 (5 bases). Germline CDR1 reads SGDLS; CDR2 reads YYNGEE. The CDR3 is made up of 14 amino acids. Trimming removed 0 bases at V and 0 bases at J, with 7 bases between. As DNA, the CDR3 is TGTGCCAGCAGCGTAGGTAGCGACTCCTACGAGCAGTACTTC. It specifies CASSVGSDSYEQYF.

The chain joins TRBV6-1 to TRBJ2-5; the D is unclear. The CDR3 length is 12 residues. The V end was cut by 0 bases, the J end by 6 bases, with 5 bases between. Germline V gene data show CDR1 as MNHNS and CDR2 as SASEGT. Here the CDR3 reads CASSEAGQTQYF. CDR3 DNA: TGTGCCAGCAGTGAAGCGGGTCAGACCCAGTACTTC.

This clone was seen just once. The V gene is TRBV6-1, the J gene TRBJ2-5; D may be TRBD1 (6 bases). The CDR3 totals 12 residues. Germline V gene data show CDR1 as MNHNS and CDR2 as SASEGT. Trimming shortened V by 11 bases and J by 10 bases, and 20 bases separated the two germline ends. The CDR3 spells CAGPGDKQGQYF. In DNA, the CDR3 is TGTGCCGGCCCTGGGGACAAACAGGGCCAGTACTTC.

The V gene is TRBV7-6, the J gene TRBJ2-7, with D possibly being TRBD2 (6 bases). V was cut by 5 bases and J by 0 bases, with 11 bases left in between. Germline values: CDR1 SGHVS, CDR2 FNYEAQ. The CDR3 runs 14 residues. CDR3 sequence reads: CASSPLALSYEQYF. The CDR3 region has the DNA TGTGCCAGCAGCCCCCTAGCGCTCTCCTACGAGCAGTACTTC. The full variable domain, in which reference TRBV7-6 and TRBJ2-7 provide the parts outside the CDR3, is GAGVSQSPRYKVTKRGQDVALRCDPISGHVSLYWYRQALGQGPEFLTYFNYEAQQDKSGLPNDRFSAERPEGSISTLTIQRTEQRDSAMYRCASSPLALSYEQYFGPGTRLTVT.

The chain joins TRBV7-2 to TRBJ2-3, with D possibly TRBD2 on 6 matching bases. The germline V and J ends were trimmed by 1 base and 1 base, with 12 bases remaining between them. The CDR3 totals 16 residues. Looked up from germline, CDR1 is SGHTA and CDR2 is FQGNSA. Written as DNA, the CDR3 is TGTGCCAGCAGCTTAGTCGCGGGAAGGGGCACAGATACGCAGTATTTT. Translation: CASSLVAGRGTDTQYF.

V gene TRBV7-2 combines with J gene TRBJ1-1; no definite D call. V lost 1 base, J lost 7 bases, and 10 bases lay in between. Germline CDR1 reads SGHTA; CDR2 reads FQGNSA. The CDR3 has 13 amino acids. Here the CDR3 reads CASSLVFGSEAFF. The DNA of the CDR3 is TGTGCCAGCAGCTTAGTATTTGGGAGTGAAGCTTTCTTT.

The CDR3 DNA follows: TGCGCCAGCAGCGACACAGGGGCAACTAATGAAAAACTGTTTTTT. It is translated as CASSDTGATNEKLFF. The chain employs TRBV10-2 and TRBJ1-4; 7 positions agree with TRBD1. Trimming took 6 bases from V and 0 from J; bases not matched to a gene: 4. Germline-derived CDR1 and CDR2 are WSHSY and SAAADI. There are 15 residues in the CDR3.

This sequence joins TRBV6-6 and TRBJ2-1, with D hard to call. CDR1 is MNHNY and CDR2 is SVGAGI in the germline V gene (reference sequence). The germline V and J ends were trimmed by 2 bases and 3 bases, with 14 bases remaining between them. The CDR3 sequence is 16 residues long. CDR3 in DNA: TGTGCCAGCAGTTACCAAAGACTTCGCCTCTACAATGAGCAGTTCTTC. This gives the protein CASSYQRLRLYNEQFF.

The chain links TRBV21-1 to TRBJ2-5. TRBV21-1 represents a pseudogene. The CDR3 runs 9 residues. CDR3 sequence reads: CASSSPQYF. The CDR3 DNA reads TGTGCCAGCAGCAGCCCCCAGTACTTC.

In DNA form, the CDR3 reads TGTGCCAGCAGCTCGGAACGAGCGGACATACTAAGCTCCTACAATGAGCAGTTCTTC. Its translation is CASSSERADILSSYNEQFF. The chain is built from TRBV28 and TRBJ2-1; the D gene could be TRBD1 or TRBD2 (5 bases each). Between the trimmed V and J ends, which lost 6 bases and 0 bases, there was a span of 24 bases. The CDR3 has 19 residues. CDR1 MDHEN and CDR2 SYDVKM come from the germline V gene.

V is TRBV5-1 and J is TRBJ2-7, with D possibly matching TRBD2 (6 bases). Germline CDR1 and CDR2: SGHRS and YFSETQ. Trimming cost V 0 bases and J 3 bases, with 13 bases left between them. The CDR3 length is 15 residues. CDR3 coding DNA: TGCGCCAGCAGCTTGGTCCTAGCGAGTGACTACGAGCAGTACTTC. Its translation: CASSLVLASDYEQYF.

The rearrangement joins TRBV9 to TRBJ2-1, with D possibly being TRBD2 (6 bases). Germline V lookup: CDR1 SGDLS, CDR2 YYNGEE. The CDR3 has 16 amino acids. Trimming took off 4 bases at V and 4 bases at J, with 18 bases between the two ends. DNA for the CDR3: TGTGCCAGCAGCCCCCCCCGTGGGGCGGGATACAATGAGCAGTTCTTC. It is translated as CASSPPRGAGYNEQFF.

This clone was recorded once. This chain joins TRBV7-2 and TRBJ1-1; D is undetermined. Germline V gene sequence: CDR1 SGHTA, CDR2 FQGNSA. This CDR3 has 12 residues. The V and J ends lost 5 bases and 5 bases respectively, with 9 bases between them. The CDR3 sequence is CASSPPRTEAFF. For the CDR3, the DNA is TGTGCCAGCAGCCCCCCTAGGACTGAAGCTTTCTTT. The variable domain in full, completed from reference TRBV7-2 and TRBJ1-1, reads GAGVSQSPSNKVTEKGKDVELRCDPISGHTALYWYRQSLGQGLEFLIYFQGNSAPDKSGLPSDRFSAERTGGSVSTLTIQRTQQEDSAVYLCASSPPRTEAFFGQGTRLTVV.

The CDR3 DNA follows: TGTGCCAGCAGTACGACAGGGGGCGCTGGGGCCAACGTCCTGACTTTC. It encodes CASSTTGGAGANVLTF. The rearrangement links TRBV27 to TRBJ2-6, with 10 bases identical to TRBD1. Germline V gives CDR1 MNHEY, CDR2 SMNVEV (reference sequence). The CDR3 runs to 16 residues. The trim removed 5 bases at V and 2 bases at J, leaving 3 bases unmatched.

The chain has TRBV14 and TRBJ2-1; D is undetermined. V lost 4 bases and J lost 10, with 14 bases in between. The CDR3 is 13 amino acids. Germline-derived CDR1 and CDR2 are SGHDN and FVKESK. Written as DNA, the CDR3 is TGTGCCAGCAGCCCGGCGCGTGTTGGGGAGCAGTTCTTC. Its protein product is CASSPARVGEQFF.

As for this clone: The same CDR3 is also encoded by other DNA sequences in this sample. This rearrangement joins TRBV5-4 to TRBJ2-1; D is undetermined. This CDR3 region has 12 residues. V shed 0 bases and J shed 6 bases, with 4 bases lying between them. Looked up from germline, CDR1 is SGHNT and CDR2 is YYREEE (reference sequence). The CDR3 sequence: CASSLGINEQFF. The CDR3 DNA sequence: TGTGCCAGCAGCTTGGGGATCAATGAGCAGTTCTTC.

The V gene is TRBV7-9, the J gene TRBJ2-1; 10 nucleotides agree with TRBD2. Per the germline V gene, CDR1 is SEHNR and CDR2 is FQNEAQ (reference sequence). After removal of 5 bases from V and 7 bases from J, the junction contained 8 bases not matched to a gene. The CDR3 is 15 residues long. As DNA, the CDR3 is TGTGCCAGCAGCCCCCTAGCGGGAGTGTGGAATGAGCAGTTCTTC. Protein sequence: CASSPLAGVWNEQFF.

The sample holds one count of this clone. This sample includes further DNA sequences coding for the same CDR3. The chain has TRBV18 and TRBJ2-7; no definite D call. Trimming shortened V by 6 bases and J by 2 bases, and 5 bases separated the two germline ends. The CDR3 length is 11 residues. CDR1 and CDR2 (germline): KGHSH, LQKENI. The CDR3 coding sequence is TGTGCCAGCTCCCAAACCTACGAGCAGTACTTC. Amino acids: CASSQTYEQYF. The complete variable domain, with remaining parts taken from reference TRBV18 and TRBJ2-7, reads NAGVMQNPRHLVRRRGQEARLRCSPMKGHSHVYWYRQLPEEGLKFMVYLQKENIIDESGMPKERFSAEFPKEGPSILRIQQVVRGDSAAYFCASSQTYEQYFGPGTRLTVT.